This T cell receptor (beta chain) was documented in a study of cytomegalovirus exposure and HLA in healthy donors. Study findings and constraints: In a later analysis, compared with equally common non-associated chains, HLA-associated beta chains were more expanded. Association of a missense DCLRE1C variant with TCR beta V- and J-gene trimming was reported in a later analysis.

Looked up from germline, CDR1 is MDHEN and CDR2 is SYDVKM. After removal of 8 bases from V and 5 bases from J, the junction contained 6 bases not matched to a gene. The CDR3 runs 13 residues. Only one count was recorded for this clone. Its antigen is still unknown. PCR involved 60 Vbeta and 13 Jbeta primers. Only in-frame clones appear in the TCRdb table, and some are missing; sequencing was by immunoSEQ multiplex PCR. Among approximately 73,000 clones listed, about 81% were seen once. The genes are TRBV28 and TRBJ1-1; the match to TRBD1 covers 9 bases. Sequenced material: PBMCs. This sequence was found in a man between 65 and 85 years old in good health and CMV-seronegative. CDR3 residues: CASDPGQGTEAFF. In DNA, the CDR3 is TGTGCCAGCGACCCGGGACAGGGAACTGAAGCTTTCTTT.